This T cell receptor (beta chain) comes out of a study of Ad26.COV2.S vaccination and SARS-CoV-2 variants. Study-level results: Vaccinated individuals (as opposed to placebo recipients) had higher spike-specific TCR breadth.

This CDR3 is 12 amino acids long. CDR1 and CDR2 (germline): SGHRS, YFSETQ. V dropped 1 base and J dropped 5 bases, with 6 bases sitting between them. A word on this clone: Antigen unknown.

Treatment denoted: approximately 18 received Ad26.COV2.S at low or high dose, single or two shots; about five received placebo; per-sample allocation not given. The samples date from day 63 after the first vaccine or placebo injection. Donation came from an adult in Boston who was aged 18-55 years. TCRdb's copy holds only in-frame clones and misses some; the assay was immunoSEQ multiplex PCR. The sample records a few hundred thousand clones, around nine tenths being singletons. This chain joins TRBV5-1 and TRBJ2-5; D is ambiguous. The material sequenced was peripheral blood, taken in a trial of Ad26.COV2.S vaccine versus placebo. The sequence came from a person between 18 and 59 years old who received the Ad26.COV2.S COVID-19 vaccine or a placebo. Here the CDR3 DNA reads TGCGCCAGCAGCTTGTATGGGGAGACCCAGTACTTC. This translates into CASSLYGETQYF.